This TCR beta chain was obtained from a study of beta chain features in type 1 diabetes. General observations from the study: Within each of all four CD4+ subsets, Type 1 diabetes patients had TCRB CDR3s that were moderately but significantly shorter.

CDR1 and CDR2 from the germline V gene are SEHNR and FQNEAQ (reference sequence). The CDR3 is 16 residues long. The germline V and J ends were trimmed by 5 bases and 0 bases, with 16 bases remaining between them. With respect to this clone: The antigen is unknown.

Isolated RNA was reverse transcribed in full, so expressed TCRB transcripts were sequenced. Sequenced by immunoSEQ multiplex PCR; TCRdb stores in-frame clones only, minus some. This table has about 300,000 clones, approximately 13% appearing once. Material: naive CD4+ T cells from blood. The receptor was derived from a woman in her late teens or twenties with type 1 diabetes. The gene calls are TRBV7-9 and TRBJ1-2, with a weak D call TRBD1 (6 bases). CDR3: CASSADRPSANYGYTF. DNA for the CDR3: TGTGCCAGCAGCGCCGACAGGCCCTCGGCTAACTATGGCTACACCTTC. Based on the CDR3 plus reference TRBV7-9 and TRBJ1-2, the full variable domain is DTGVSQNPRHKITKRGQNVTFRCDPISEHNRLYWYRQTLGQGPEFLTYFQNEAQLEKSRLLSDRFSAERPKGSFSTLEIQRTEQGDSAMYLCASSADRPSANYGYTFGSGTRLTVV.